This entry lists 4 T cell receptor beta chains sequenced from one sample in a study of blood T cell repertoires in COVID-19. The data were produced by immunoSEQ multiplex PCR, yet TCRdb's version contains in-frame clones alone and is incomplete. Altogether around 70,000 clones are present, about 83% being singletons, with the ten largest covering less than 25%. Sequencing was done on a sample of peripheral blood. These receptors all stem from a human donor in a cohort sampled during active COVID-19.

The rearrangement uses TRBV28 and TRBJ1-5; D is perhaps TRBD1 (5 bases). The V and J ends lost 2 bases and 4 bases respectively, with 9 bases between them. The CDR3 sequence is 14 residues long. Germline V gene data show CDR1 as MDHEN and CDR2 as SYDVKM. The DNA for the CDR3 is TGTGCCAGCAGTTTAACAGGCAGAAATCAGCCCCAGCATTTT. This gives the protein CASSLTGRNQPQHF.

The chain recombines TRBV5-1 with TRBJ2-6; possibly TRBD1 for D (5 bases). CDR1 SGHRS and CDR2 YFSETQ come from the germline V gene. The CDR3 contains 19 residues. The V end was cut by 3 bases, the J end by 0 bases, with 19 bases between. The DNA for the CDR3 is TGCGCCAGCAGCTATCCGCCAGGGCAGGTCCTCTCTGGGGCCAACGTCCTGACTTTC. As protein: CASSYPPGQVLSGANVLTF. Full variable domain (outside the CDR3, taken from reference TRBV5-1 and TRBJ2-6): KAGVTQTPRYLIKTRGQQVTLSCSPISGHRSVSWYQQTPGQGLQFLFEYFSETQRNKGNFPGRFSGRQFSNSRSEMNVSTLELGDSALYLCASSYPPGQVLSGANVLTFGAGSRLTVL.

This chain uses TRBV5-4 with TRBJ1-5, with TRBD1 matching 11 bases. CDR3 length: 16 residues. V gave up 4 bases and J gave up 2 bases; unmatched junction bases: 5. CDR1 and CDR2 from the germline V gene are SGHNT and YYREEE (reference sequence). The CDR3 coding sequence is TGTGCCAGCAGCCACGGGACAGGGGGGCGCAATCAGCCCCAGCATTTT. Encoded protein: CASSHGTGGRNQPQHF.

This rearrangement joins TRBV5-1 to TRBJ2-4, with 9 bases matching TRBD2. The junction had 11 bases not matched to a gene; V was cut back by 4 bases and J by 6 bases. This CDR3 has 16 amino acids. Germline V gene lookup returns CDR1 SGHRS and CDR2 YFSETQ. CDR3 in DNA: TGCGCCAGCAGCCCCGGTAGACTAGCGGTCCCAAACATTCAGTACTTC. Translating gives CASSPGRLAVPNIQYF.